There are a few counts of the clone carrying this T cell receptor (beta chain). Its target is not known. One entry per CDR3 protein results from TCRdb running MiXCR on the reads. The sample shows hundreds of thousands of distinct CDR3 sequences, approximately 33% of them seen only once. These data originate in a study of T cell repertoires in cytomegalovirus infection. The overall study: Recently described HLA-C-restricted plus well-studied HLA-B-restricted CMV epitopes were used. Shared public TCR beta signatures pointed to both CMV infection and a matching HLA type.

Germline CDR1 and CDR2: MNHEY and SVGAGI. The CDR3 extends over 18 amino acids. J lost 8 bases, V lost 2 bases, and 9 bases had no gene match. Overall study findings and caveats: CMV-specific HLA-C-restricted TCR beta clonotypes dominated the ex vivo response.

Sequenced material: cultured PBMCs, taken from culture after CMV antigen stimulation. V and J are TRBV6-5 and TRBJ2-1; TRBD2 agrees at 16 bases. This clonotype was sampled from a human donor in good health (CMV status not recorded). Some clones in this sample may be carry-over from other donors' samples. In DNA, the CDR3 is TGTGCCAGCAGTTACGGGGGACTAGCGGGAGGGTCCGGCGATGAGCAGTTCTTC. The encoded protein is CASSYGGLAGGSGDEQFF.